These T cell receptor beta chains were read from a single sample in a study of blood T cell repertoires in COVID-19. Clones were read by immunoSEQ multiplex PCR, and TCRdb kept only the in-frame ones, dropping some. Of about 400,000 clones listed, roughly 90% are singletons. Input material: PBMCs or T cells enriched from blood (not recorded which). These receptors were obtained from a woman aged 30 to 39 who had recovered from COVID-19. CDR3s include the opening cysteine and the closing phenylalanine or tryptophan. D genes are given only for firm matches.

CDR3 protein,V gene,CDR3 length,D gene
CASSLTISTLNTGELFF,TRBV11-2,17,.
CASSQELAGYTDTQYF,TRBV4-1,16,TRBD2
CASSFGAEAFF,TRBV7-9,11,.
CSVGGRSPLHF,TRBV29-1,11,.
CSAAQGNEQYF,TRBV20-1,11,.
CASSPGYSKETQYF,TRBV5-6,14,.
CASSATLAQSTDTQYF,TRBV2,16,.
CASSPSGGGYNEQFF,TRBV7-3,15,TRBD2
CASSPPGYQNNEQFF,TRBV7-6,15,.
CATSGRGMNQPQHF,TRBV15,14,.
CASSPGGQSNQPQHF,TRBV7-2,15,TRBD1
CASSRGTSGRVRNEQFF,TRBV6-6,17,TRBD2
CASSLSLPSATYEQYF,TRBV7-2,16,.
CASSILTGEETQYF,TRBV5-1,14,TRBD1
CASSLKLWSSYNEQFF,TRBV7-2,16,.
CASSGTGGINQPQHF,TRBV2,15,TRBD1
CASSIRRRGRWTEAFF,TRBV11-2,16,TRBD1
CASSKTGWYSPLHF,TRBV21-1,14,.
CASSSQGGAEAFF,TRBV12-3/TRBV12-4,13,TRBD1
CASSQIDSPPNGYTF,TRBV19,15,.
CASTVTQGARQPQHF,TRBV28,15,TRBD1
CASSPRTRVREQFF,TRBV11-3,14,TRBD2
CASSSTGSGNYGYTF,TRBV5-1,15,.
CASSLWKEVSRGHTEAFF,TRBV4-2,18,TRBD1
CASSIDRDRGYEQYF,TRBV19,15,TRBD1